Listed below are T cell receptor beta chains from one sample, sequenced in a study of blood T cells in healthy people across ages. MiXCR, run by TCRdb on the 5' RACE reads, gives a single entry per CDR3 protein. Of about 1,800,000 distinct CDR3 sequences detected, 25% to 30% appear once; the ten largest clones hold 7.7%. Sequencing was done on a sample of blood. The receptors were gathered from a woman in her 30s in good health. CDR3s include the opening cysteine and the closing phenylalanine or tryptophan. Fields, in order: J gene, D gene, CDR3 length, V gene, clone size, CDR3 protein, CDR3 DNA. The D gene is left open where the match is weak. The size field is filled for only some rows; it gives once, few, many or a size class.

J: TRBJ2-2
D: TRBD1
length: 17
V: TRBV29-1
size: once
CDR3: CSVEDPVAGGNTGELFF
DNA: TGCAGCGTTGAAGATCCGGTAGCAGGGGGTAACACCGGGGAGCTGTTTTTT

J: TRBJ2-2
D: -
length: 15
V: TRBV6-5
size: -
CDR3: CASRTLTELSGELFF
DNA: TGTGCCAGCAGAACACTTACAGAGCTGAGCGGGGAGCTGTTTTTT

J: TRBJ2-1
D: TRBD2
length: 15
V: TRBV20-1
size: many
CDR3: CSARRLAGVYNEQFF
DNA: TGCAGTGCTAGACGACTAGCGGGAGTGTACAATGAGCAGTTCTTC

J: TRBJ2-7
D: -
length: 15
V: TRBV4-2
size: few
CDR3: CASSEGQESYYEQYF
DNA: TGTGCCAGCAGCGAAGGTCAGGAATCCTACTACGAGCAGTACTTC

J: TRBJ2-1
D: -
length: 15
V: TRBV5-1
size: -
CDR3: CASSLDGQLYNEQFF
DNA: TGCGCCAGCAGCTTGGACGGGCAACTCTACAATGAGCAGTTCTTC

J: TRBJ2-3
D: -
length: 14
V: TRBV20-1
size: -
CDR3: CSAGDRARTDTQYF
DNA: TGCAGTGCTGGGGACCGCGCCAGGACAGATACGCAGTATTTT

J: TRBJ2-5
D: TRBD2
length: 14
V: TRBV3-1
size: -
CDR3: CASSQSSGSGTQYF
DNA: TGTGCCAGCAGCCAATCTAGCGGGAGTGGGACCCAGTACTTC

J: TRBJ1-2
D: TRBD1
length: 11
V: TRBV6-6
size: -
CDR3: CASGQDYGYTF
DNA: TGTGCCAGCGGACAGGACTATGGCTACACCTTC

J: TRBJ2-7
D: -
length: 12
V: TRBV7-9
size: -
CDR3: CASSMQVYEQYF
DNA: TGTGCCAGCAGCATGCAAGTCTACGAGCAGTACTTC

J: TRBJ2-7
D: TRBD2
length: 12
V: TRBV20-1
size: -
CDR3: CSAPSGAYEQYF
DNA: TGCAGTGCTCCTAGCGGTGCCTACGAGCAGTACTTC

J: TRBJ1-1
D: -
length: 15
V: TRBV7-2
size: -
CDR3: CASSSEIRVHTEAFF
DNA: TGTGCCAGCAGCTCGGAGATCAGGGTCCACACTGAAGCTTTCTTT

J: TRBJ2-1
D: -
length: 14
V: TRBV5-6
size: many
CDR3: CASSSGPKLNEQFF
DNA: TGTGCCAGCAGCTCCGGGCCGAAACTCAATGAGCAGTTCTTC

J: TRBJ1-5
D: -
length: 13
V: TRBV29-1
size: -
CDR3: CSARLGGDQPQHF
DNA: TGCAGCGCCCGACTAGGAGGGGACCAGCCCCAGCATTTT

J: TRBJ1-2
D: -
length: 15
V: TRBV5-4
size: few
CDR3: CASSPVGSWNYGYTF
DNA: TGTGCCAGCAGCCCCGTGGGCAGCTGGAACTATGGCTACACCTTC

J: TRBJ2-7
D: -
length: 15
V: TRBV7-2
size: -
CDR3: CASSLDGTEIHEQYF
DNA: TGTGCCAGCAGCTTGGACGGGACGGAGATTCACGAGCAGTACTTC

J: TRBJ2-3
D: TRBD2
length: 15
V: TRBV7-2
size: -
CDR3: CASSSDSGRDSTQYF
DNA: TGTGCCAGCAGCTCCGATAGCGGGAGGGACAGTACGCAGTATTTT

J: TRBJ2-7
D: TRBD1
length: 15
V: TRBV20-1
size: -
CDR3: CSARAGGQGDYEQYF
DNA: TGCAGTGCTAGAGCCGGCGGACAGGGTGACTACGAGCAGTACTTC

J: TRBJ1-2
D: -
length: 15
V: TRBV5-5
size: few
CDR3: CASSLVRGTGYGYTF
DNA: TGTGCCAGCAGCTTGGTGAGGGGGACCGGCTATGGCTACACCTTC

J: TRBJ2-1
D: TRBD1
length: 13
V: TRBV10-3
size: few
CDR3: CAIKQGSYNEQFF
DNA: TGTGCCATCAAACAGGGGTCATACAATGAGCAGTTCTTC

J: TRBJ1-2
D: -
length: 12
V: TRBV28
size: -
CDR3: CASNTAIYGYTF
DNA: TGTGCCAGCAATACAGCAATCTATGGCTACACCTTC

J: TRBJ2-7
D: -
length: 10
V: TRBV2
size: -
CDR3: CASPPPEQYF
DNA: TGTGCCAGCCCGCCTCCCGAGCAGTACTTC

J: TRBJ1-1
D: TRBD1
length: 15
V: TRBV10-3
size: few
CDR3: CAIAPTGQVNTEAFF
DNA: TGTGCCATCGCCCCTACGGGACAGGTGAACACTGAAGCTTTCTTT

J: TRBJ2-3
D: -
length: 15
V: TRBV11-3
size: few
CDR3: CASSDRGQFTDTQYF
DNA: TGTGCCAGCAGCGATCGGGGGCAGTTCACAGATACGCAGTATTTT

J: TRBJ2-5
D: -
length: 12
V: TRBV10-3
size: many
CDR3: CAISQLEETQYF
DNA: TGCGCCATCAGTCAGTTGGAAGAGACCCAGTACTTC

J: TRBJ2-7
D: TRBD1
length: 14
V: TRBV28
size: many
CDR3: CASRGGTGGREQYF
DNA: TGTGCCAGCCGCGGTGGGACAGGGGGTCGGGAGCAGTACTTC

J: TRBJ1-6
D: -
length: 17
V: TRBV7-6
size: once
CDR3: CASSLATGKRKDSPLHF
DNA: TGTGCCAGCAGCTTAGCCACGGGGAAGCGTAAGGATTCACCCCTCCACTTT

J: TRBJ2-6
D: -
length: 15
V: TRBV29-1
size: -
CDR3: CSVGGSLSGANVLTF
DNA: TGCAGCGTTGGCGGTTCGCTCTCTGGGGCCAACGTCCTGACTTTC

J: TRBJ2-7
D: -
length: 15
V: TRBV10-3
size: many
CDR3: CAIRGMTSGTYEQYF
DNA: TGTGCCATCAGAGGGATGACTAGTGGCACCTACGAGCAGTACTTC

J: TRBJ1-2
D: -
length: 13
V: TRBV20-1
size: few
CDR3: CSASDILLPGYTF
DNA: TGCAGTGCTTCGGACATCCTGTTACCTGGCTACACCTTC

J: TRBJ1-2
D: -
length: 16
V: TRBV7-6
size: -
CDR3: CASTQFPAGTGSGYTF
DNA: TGTGCCAGCACCCAGTTTCCCGCAGGGACTGGATCTGGCTACACCTTC

J: TRBJ2-7
D: -
length: 13
V: TRBV7-9
size: few
CDR3: CASSTWNSYEQYF
DNA: TGTGCCAGCAGCACGTGGAATTCCTACGAGCAGTACTTC

J: TRBJ1-4
D: -
length: 17
V: TRBV29-1
size: many
CDR3: CSVEQKTALWGNEKLFF
DNA: TGCAGCGTTGAACAGAAAACAGCCCTTTGGGGAAATGAAAAACTGTTTTTT

J: TRBJ2-3
D: -
length: 11
V: TRBV20-1
size: -
CDR3: CSGYTSDTQYF
DNA: TGCAGTGGCTACACGTCGGATACGCAGTATTTT

J: TRBJ2-6
D: -
length: 18
V: TRBV5-1
size: once
CDR3: CTSSLLSGYNSGANVLTF
DNA: TGCACCAGCAGCTTACTATCAGGATATAACTCTGGGGCCAACGTCCTGACTTTC

J: TRBJ1-1
D: -
length: 12
V: TRBV10-3
size: -
CDR3: CATSQTETEAFF
DNA: TGTGCCACCTCCCAAACGGAGACTGAAGCTTTCTTT

J: TRBJ1-4
D: TRBD1
length: 15
V: TRBV19
size: -
CDR3: CATRGTGRNNEKLFF
DNA: TGTGCCACTCGAGGGACAGGGAGGAATAATGAAAAACTGTTTTTT

J: TRBJ2-3
D: -
length: 16
V: TRBV5-1
size: -
CDR3: CASSLVVLGKTDTQYF
DNA: TGCGCCAGCAGCTTGGTCGTCCTAGGAAAGACAGATACGCAGTATTTT

J: TRBJ2-4
D: TRBD2
length: 15
V: TRBV12-3/TRBV12-4
size: many
CDR3: CASSTGTSGENIQYF
DNA: TGTGCCAGCAGTACCGGGACTAGCGGAGAAAACATTCAGTACTTC

J: TRBJ1-1
D: -
length: 14
V: TRBV12-3/TRBV12-4
size: few
CDR3: CASSLNTLNTEAFF
DNA: TGTGCCAGCAGTTTAAACACTTTGAACACTGAAGCTTTCTTT

J: TRBJ2-2
D: -
length: 14
V: TRBV11-1
size: -
CDR3: CASSLTAQSGEPFF
DNA: TGTGCCAGCAGCTTAACCGCGCAATCCGGGGAGCCGTTTTTT

J: TRBJ2-1
D: TRBD2
length: 14
V: TRBV29-1
size: few
CDR3: CSVGTSGNYNEQFF
DNA: TGCAGCGTTGGGACTAGCGGTAACTACAATGAGCAGTTCTTC

J: TRBJ1-1
D: -
length: 13
V: TRBV10-1
size: -
CDR3: CASSSSGDGEAFF
DNA: TGCGCCAGCAGTTCTAGTGGGGACGGTGAAGCTTTCTTT

J: TRBJ2-1
D: -
length: 13
V: TRBV4-2
size: many
CDR3: CASSQDLVGEQFF
DNA: TGTGCCAGCAGCCAAGACCTAGTCGGTGAGCAGTTCTTC

J: TRBJ1-1
D: TRBD1
length: 11
V: TRBV29-1
size: few
CDR3: CSVTGDTEAFF
DNA: TGCAGCGTTACAGGGGACACTGAAGCTTTCTTT

J: TRBJ2-2
D: -
length: 15
V: TRBV20-1
size: -
CDR3: CSAREPGFRIGELFF
DNA: TGCAGTGCTAGAGAGCCCGGGTTCAGGATCGGGGAGCTGTTTTTT

J: TRBJ1-6
D: -
length: 15
V: TRBV18
size: -
CDR3: CASSPLNGNNSPLHF
DNA: TGTGCCAGCTCACCTTTAAACGGGAATAATTCACCCCTCCACTTT

J: TRBJ2-1
D: TRBD2
length: 16
V: TRBV20-1
size: few
CDR3: CSARPRASGRANEQFF
DNA: TGCAGTGCTAGGCCGCGGGCTAGCGGGAGGGCTAATGAGCAGTTCTTC

J: TRBJ2-1
D: -
length: 14
V: TRBV20-1
size: -
CDR3: CSAVHHGGHNERFF
DNA: TGCAGTGCTGTCCATCACGGCGGACACAATGAGCGGTTCTTC

J: TRBJ2-4
D: -
length: 13
V: TRBV14
size: many
CDR3: CASSQVRMAIQYF
DNA: TGTGCCAGCAGCCAAGTGAGGATGGCCATTCAGTACTTC

J: TRBJ2-7
D: -
length: 14
V: TRBV27
size: -
CDR3: CASREPQNPYEQYF
DNA: TGTGCCAGCAGGGAGCCACAGAACCCCTACGAGCAGTACTTC

J: TRBJ1-1
D: -
length: 14
V: TRBV7-9
size: -
CDR3: CASSSKTAIAEAFF
DNA: TGCGCCAGCAGCTCAAAGACAGCCATCGCTGAAGCTTTCTTT

J: TRBJ2-5
D: TRBD2
length: 20
V: TRBV28
size: few
CDR3: CASSPRLAGARLRYQETQYF
DNA: TGTGCCAGCAGTCCCCGATTAGCGGGGGCCCGTTTAAGGTACCAAGAGACCCAGTACTTC

J: TRBJ2-3
D: -
length: 12
V: TRBV3-1
size: few
CDR3: CASSSGWDTQYF
DNA: TGTGCCAGCAGCTCAGGGTGGGATACGCAGTATTTT

J: TRBJ2-1
D: -
length: 14
V: TRBV5-1
size: few
CDR3: CASTTGPGGDEQFF
DNA: TGCGCCAGCACCACGGGACCAGGCGGGGATGAGCAGTTCTTC

J: TRBJ1-2
D: TRBD1
length: 14
V: TRBV7-2
size: -
CDR3: CASTSTGGAYGYTF
DNA: TGTGCCAGCACTTCTACAGGGGGCGCGTATGGCTACACCTTC

J: TRBJ2-1
D: -
length: 14
V: TRBV4-1
size: few
CDR3: CASSQVGGDGRKFF
DNA: TGCGCCAGCAGCCAAGTCGGTGGAGATGGTCGTAAGTTCTTC

J: TRBJ2-1
D: TRBD2
length: 17
V: TRBV20-1
size: few
CDR3: CSARTSGGPTPYNEQFF
DNA: TGCAGTGCCCGGACTAGCGGGGGGCCTACCCCCTACAATGAGCAGTTCTTC

J: TRBJ2-2
D: TRBD1
length: 16
V: TRBV5-1
size: once
CDR3: CASTDPGTGYTGELFF
DNA: TGCGCCAGCACGGACCCCGGGACAGGGTACACCGGGGAGCTGTTTTTT